The clone carrying this T cell receptor (beta chain) was recorded a few times. This sample stems from a study of T-cell memory formation after mild COVID-19. V lost 7 bases, J lost 7 bases, and 20 bases lay in between. This CDR3 has 14 amino acids. The germline CDR1 and CDR2 sequences are SGHRS and YFSETQ. In TCRdb, the 5' RACE reads were re-called with MiXCR into one record per CDR3 protein. The table lists roughly 450,000 distinct CDR3 sequences, about 18% of them singletons. Sequencing used PBMCs or a T cell subset sorted from them (not recorded which). J is TRBJ1-1 and V is TRBV5-1; no reliable D call. The clonotype comes from an adult woman who had mild COVID-19 (a few samples of this study predate the infection). Cell type and time point are not known. CDR3 protein: CASVKEGVGGEAFF. The CDR3 bases are TGCGCCAGCGTTAAAGAGGGAGTTGGTGGTGAAGCTTTCTTT. Looking up the rest from reference TRBV5-1 and TRBJ1-1 gives the full variable domain: KAGVTQTPRYLIKTRGQQVTLSCSPISGHRSVSWYQQTPGQGLQFLFEYFSETQRNKGNFPGRFSGRQFSNSRSEMNVSTLELGDSALYLCASVKEGVGGEAFFGQGTRLTVV.